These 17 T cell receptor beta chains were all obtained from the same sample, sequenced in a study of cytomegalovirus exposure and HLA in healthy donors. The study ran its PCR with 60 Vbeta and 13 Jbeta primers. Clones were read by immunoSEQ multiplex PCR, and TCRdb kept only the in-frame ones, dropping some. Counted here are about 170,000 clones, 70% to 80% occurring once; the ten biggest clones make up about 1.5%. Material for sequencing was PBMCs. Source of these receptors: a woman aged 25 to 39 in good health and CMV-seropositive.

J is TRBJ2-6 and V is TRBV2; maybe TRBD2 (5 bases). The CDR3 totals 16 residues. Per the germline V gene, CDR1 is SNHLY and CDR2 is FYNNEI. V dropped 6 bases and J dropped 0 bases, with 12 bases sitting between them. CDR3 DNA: TGTGCCAGCAGCCGGGAAATTAGCTCTGGGGCCAACGTCCTGACTTTC. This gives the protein CASSREISSGANVLTF.

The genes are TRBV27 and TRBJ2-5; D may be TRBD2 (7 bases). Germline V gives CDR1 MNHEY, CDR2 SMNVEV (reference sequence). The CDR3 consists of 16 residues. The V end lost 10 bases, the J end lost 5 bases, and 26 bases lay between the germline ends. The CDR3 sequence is CATQLRGGGARETQYF. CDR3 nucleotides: TGTGCCACCCAACTTCGGGGAGGGGGAGCCAGGGAGACCCAGTACTTC.

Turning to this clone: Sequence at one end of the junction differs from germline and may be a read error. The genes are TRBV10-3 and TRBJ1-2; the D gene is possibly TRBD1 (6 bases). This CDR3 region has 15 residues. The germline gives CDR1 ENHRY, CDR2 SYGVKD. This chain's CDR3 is CGAGATGTSDYGYTF. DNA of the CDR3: TGCGGTGCAGGCGCTACCGGGACATCAGACTATGGCTACACCTTC.

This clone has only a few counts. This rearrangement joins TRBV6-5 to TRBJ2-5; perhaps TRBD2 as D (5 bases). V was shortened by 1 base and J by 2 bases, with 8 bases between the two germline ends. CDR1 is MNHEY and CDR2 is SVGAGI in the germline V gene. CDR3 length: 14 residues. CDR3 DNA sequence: TGTGCCAGCAGTTACTACAGAGGGCAAGAGACCCAGTACTTC. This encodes CASSYYRGQETQYF.

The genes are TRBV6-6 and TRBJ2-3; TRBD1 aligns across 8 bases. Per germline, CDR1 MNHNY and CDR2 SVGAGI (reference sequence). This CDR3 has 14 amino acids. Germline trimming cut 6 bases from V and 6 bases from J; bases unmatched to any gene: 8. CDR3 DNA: TGTGCCAGCAGAAACGGACAGGGTTCGGATACGCAGTATTTT. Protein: CASRNGQGSDTQYF.

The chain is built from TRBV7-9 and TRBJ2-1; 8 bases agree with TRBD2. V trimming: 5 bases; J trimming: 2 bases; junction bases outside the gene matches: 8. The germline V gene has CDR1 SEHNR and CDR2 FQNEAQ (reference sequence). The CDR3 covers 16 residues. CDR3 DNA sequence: TGTGCCAGCAGCCTCGGGGGTAGCGGGACCTACAATGAGCAGTTCTTC. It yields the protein CASSLGGSGTYNEQFF. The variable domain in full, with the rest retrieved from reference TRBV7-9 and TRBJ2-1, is DTGVSQNPRHKITKRGQNVTFRCDPISEHNRLYWYRQTLGQGPEFLTYFQNEAQLEKSRLLSDRFSAERPKGSFSTLEIQRTEQGDSAMYLCASSLGGSGTYNEQFFGPGTRLTVL.

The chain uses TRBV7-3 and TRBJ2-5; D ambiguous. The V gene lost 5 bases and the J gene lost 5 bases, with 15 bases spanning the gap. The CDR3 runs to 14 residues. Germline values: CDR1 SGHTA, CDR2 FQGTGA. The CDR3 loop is CASSPNPAAETQYF. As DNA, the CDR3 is TGTGCCAGCAGCCCAAACCCGGCGGCGGAGACCCAGTACTTC.

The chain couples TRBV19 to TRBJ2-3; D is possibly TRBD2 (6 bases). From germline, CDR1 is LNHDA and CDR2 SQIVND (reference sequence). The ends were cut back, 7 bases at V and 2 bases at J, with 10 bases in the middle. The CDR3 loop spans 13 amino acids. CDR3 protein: CASTRGPTDTQYF. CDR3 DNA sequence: TGTGCCAGTACGCGGGGCCCCACAGATACGCAGTATTTT.

The CDR3, as DNA: TGTGCCAGCAGTCCCGGACAGGGTCAGACCCAGTACTTC. It encodes CASSPGQGQTQYF. The chain is built from TRBV6-5 and TRBJ2-5; TRBD1 matches 8 bases. Germline assignment: CDR1 MNHEY and CDR2 SVGAGI. V shed 5 bases, J shed 6 bases, and the junction held 5 bases outside the gene matches. This CDR3 is 13 amino acids long.

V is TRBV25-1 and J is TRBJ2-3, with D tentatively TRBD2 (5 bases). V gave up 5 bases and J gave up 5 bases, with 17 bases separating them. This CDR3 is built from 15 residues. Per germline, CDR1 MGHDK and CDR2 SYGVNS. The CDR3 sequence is CASSLNSAVLDTQYF. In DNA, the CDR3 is TGTGCCAGCAGTCTTAATAGCGCCGTCCTAGATACGCAGTATTTT.

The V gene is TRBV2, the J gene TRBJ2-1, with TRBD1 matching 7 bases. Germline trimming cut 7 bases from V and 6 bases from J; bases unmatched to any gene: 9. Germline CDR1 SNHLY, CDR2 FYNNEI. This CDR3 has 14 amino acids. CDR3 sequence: CASTDRDLFNEQFF. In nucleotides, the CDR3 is TGTGCCAGCACCGACAGGGACCTTTTCAATGAGCAGTTCTTC.

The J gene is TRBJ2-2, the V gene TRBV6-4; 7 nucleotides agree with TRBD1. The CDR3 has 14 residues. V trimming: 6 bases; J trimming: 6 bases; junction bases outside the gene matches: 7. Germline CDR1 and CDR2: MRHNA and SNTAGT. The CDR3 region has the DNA TGTGCCAGCAGCCGAGACAGGGTGGCCGGGGAGCTGTTTTTT. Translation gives CASSRDRVAGELFF.

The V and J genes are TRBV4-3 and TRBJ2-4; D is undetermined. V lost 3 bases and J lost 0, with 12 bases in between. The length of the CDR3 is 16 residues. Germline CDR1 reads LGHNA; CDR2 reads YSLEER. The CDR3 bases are TGCGCCAGCAGCCAGAACCCCTCGGGAGCCAAAAACATTCAGTACTTC. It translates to CASSQNPSGAKNIQYF.

CDR3 DNA sequence: TGTGCCAGCAGTTACCCCGAAGGGACAGGCACAGATACGCAGTATTTT. Translated, it gives CASSYPEGTGTDTQYF. The V call is TRBV6-6, the J call TRBJ2-3, with TRBD1 matching over 7 bases. The CDR3 consists of 16 residues. V lost 2 bases to trimming and J lost 1 base; unmatched junction nucleotides: 6. Germline CDR1 and CDR2: MNHNY and SVGAGI (reference sequence).

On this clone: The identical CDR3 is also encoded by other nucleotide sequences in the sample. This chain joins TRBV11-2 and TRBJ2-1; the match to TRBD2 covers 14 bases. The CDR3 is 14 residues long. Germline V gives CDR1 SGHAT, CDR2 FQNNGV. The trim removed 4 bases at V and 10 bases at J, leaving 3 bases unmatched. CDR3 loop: CASSSGLAGDEQFF. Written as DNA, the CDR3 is TGTGCCAGCAGCTCGGGACTAGCGGGAGACGAGCAGTTCTTC.

CDR3 nucleotide sequence: TGTGCCAGCAACCCGACAGGGAACACTGAAGCTTTCTTT. As protein: CASNPTGNTEAFF. J is TRBJ1-1 and V is TRBV6-1; TRBD1 might be the D (6 bases). Germline-derived CDR1 and CDR2 are MNHNS and SASEGT. The CDR3 length is 13 residues. V was cut by 7 bases and J by 1 base, with 10 bases left in between.

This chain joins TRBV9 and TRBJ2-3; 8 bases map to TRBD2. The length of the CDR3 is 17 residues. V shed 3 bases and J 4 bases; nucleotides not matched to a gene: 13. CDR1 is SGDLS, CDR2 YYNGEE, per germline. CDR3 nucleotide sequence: TGTGCCAGCAGCGCCCCACGGGAGGGTAAGGGGCCAGATACGCAGTATTTT. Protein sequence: CASSAPREGKGPDTQYF. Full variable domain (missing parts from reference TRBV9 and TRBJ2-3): DSGVTQTPKHLITATGQRVTLRCSPRSGDLSVYWYQQSLDQGLQFLIQYYNGEERAKGNILERFSAQQFPDLHSELNLSSLELGDSALYFCASSAPREGKGPDTQYFGPGTRLTVL.